This T cell receptor beta chain was sequenced in a study of PD-1 blockade in classical Hodgkin lymphoma. The overall study: Intravenous delivery of nivolumab at 3 mg/kg to patients occurred every 2 weeks.

Study-wide findings and caveats: Exclusion was the outcome for patients who began nivolumab under 1 year after ASCT.

In its sample, this clone was seen once. Its antigen is as yet unknown. In every patient, relapse followed autologous stem cell transplantation, while exposure to brentuximab vedotin differed. Germline assignment: CDR1 SQVTM and CDR2 ANQGSEA. The trim removed 7 bases at V and 5 bases at J, leaving 4 bases unmatched. The CDR3 spans 13 residues. Sequencing used immunoSEQ multiplex PCR; TCRdb keeps in-frame clones, though not all of them. The sample lists 40,000 or so clones, around 87% occurring once. The source is a human donor with classical Hodgkin lymphoma. This chain joins TRBV29-1 and TRBJ2-2; 10 positions match TRBD1. Material: peripheral blood mononuclear cells (PBMCs), obtained at baseline. The CDR3 here is CSARGQGTGELFF. The DNA of the CDR3 is TGCAGCGCCCGGGGACAGGGGACCGGGGAGCTGTTTTTT.